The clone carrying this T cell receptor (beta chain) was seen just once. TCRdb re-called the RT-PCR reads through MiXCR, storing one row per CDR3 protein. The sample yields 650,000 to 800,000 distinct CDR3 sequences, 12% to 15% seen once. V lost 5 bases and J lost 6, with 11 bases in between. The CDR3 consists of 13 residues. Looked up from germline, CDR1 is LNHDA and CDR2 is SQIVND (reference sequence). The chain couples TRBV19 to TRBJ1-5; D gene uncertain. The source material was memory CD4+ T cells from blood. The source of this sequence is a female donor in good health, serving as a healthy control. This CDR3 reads CASSSPGGQPQHF. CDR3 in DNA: TGTGCCAGTAGTTCCCCCGGTGGTCAGCCCCAGCATTTT.